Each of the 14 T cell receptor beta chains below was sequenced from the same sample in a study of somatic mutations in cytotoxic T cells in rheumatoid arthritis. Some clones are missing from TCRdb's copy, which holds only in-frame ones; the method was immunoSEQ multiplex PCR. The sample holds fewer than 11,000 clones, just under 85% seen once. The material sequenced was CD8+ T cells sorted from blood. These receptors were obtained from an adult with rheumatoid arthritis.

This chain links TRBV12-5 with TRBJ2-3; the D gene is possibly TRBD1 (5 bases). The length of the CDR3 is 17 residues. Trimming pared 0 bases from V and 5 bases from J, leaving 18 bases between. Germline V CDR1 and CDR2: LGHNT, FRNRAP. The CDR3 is CASGLVGVGPDRDTQYF. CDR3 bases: TGTGCTAGTGGTTTGGTAGGAGTTGGACCCGACAGAGATACGCAGTATTTT.

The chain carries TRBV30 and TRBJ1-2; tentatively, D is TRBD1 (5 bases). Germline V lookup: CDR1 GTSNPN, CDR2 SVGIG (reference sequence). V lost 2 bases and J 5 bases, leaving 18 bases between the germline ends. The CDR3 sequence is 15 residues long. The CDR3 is CAWSMWGEPFYGYTF. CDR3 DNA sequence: TGTGCCTGGAGTATGTGGGGGGAACCCTTTTATGGCTACACCTTC.

The CDR3 coding sequence is TGTGCCAGCACCAGGGGCGGGGGGGAAGAGACCCAGTACTTC. Amino acids: CASTRGGGEETQYF. J is TRBJ2-5 and V is TRBV6-5; 9 bases map to TRBD2. After removal of 7 bases from V and 3 bases from J, the junction contained 6 bases not matched to a gene. The CDR3 totals 14 residues. Germline CDR1 and CDR2: MNHEY and SVGAGI.

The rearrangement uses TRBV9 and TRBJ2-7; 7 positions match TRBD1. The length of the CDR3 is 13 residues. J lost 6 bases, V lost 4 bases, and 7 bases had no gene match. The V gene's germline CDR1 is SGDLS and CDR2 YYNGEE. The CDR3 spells CASSPKTGREQYF. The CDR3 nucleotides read TGTGCCAGCAGCCCTAAGACAGGGCGCGAGCAGTACTTC.

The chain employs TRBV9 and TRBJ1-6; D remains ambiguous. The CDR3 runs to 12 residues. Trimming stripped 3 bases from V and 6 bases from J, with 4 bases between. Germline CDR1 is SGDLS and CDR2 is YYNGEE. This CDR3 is CASSASNSPLHF. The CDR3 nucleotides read TGTGCCAGCAGCGCCAGTAATTCACCCCTCCACTTT.

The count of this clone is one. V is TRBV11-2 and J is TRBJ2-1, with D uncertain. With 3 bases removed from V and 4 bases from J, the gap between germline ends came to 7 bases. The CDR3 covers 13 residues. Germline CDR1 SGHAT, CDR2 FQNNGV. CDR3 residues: CASSLFSYNEQFF. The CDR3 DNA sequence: TGTGCCAGCAGCTTGTTCAGTTACAATGAGCAGTTCTTC.

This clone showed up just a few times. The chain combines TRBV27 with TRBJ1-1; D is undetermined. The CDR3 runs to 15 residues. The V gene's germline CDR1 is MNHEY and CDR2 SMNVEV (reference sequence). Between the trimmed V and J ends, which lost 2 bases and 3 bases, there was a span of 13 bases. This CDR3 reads CASSLVWARDTEAFF. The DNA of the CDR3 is TGTGCCAGCAGTTTAGTGTGGGCTCGGGACACTGAAGCTTTCTTT.

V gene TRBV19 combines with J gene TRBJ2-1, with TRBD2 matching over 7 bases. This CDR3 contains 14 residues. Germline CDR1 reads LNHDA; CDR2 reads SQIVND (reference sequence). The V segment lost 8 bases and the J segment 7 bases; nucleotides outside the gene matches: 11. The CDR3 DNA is TGTGCCAGTTCTGTGGGAGGGATGTTAAATGAGCAGTTCTTC. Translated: CASSVGGMLNEQFF.

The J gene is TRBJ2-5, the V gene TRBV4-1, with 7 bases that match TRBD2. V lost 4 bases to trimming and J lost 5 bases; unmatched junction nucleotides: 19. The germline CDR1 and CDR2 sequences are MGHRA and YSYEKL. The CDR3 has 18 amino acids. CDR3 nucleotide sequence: TGCGCCAGCAGCCGCAACCGGGGCGGGAGTTCCATTGGTGAGACCCAGTACTTC. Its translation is CASSRNRGGSSIGETQYF.

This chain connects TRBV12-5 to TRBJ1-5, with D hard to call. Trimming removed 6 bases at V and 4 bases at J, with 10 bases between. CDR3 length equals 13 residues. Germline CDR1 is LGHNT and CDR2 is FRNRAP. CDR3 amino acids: CASGWGGNQPQHF. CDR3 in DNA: TGTGCTAGTGGCTGGGGAGGGAATCAGCCCCAGCATTTT.

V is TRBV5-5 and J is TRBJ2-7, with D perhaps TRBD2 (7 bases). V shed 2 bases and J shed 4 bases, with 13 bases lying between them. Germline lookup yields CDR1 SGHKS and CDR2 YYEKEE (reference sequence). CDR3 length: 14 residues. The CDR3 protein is CASSFVQGGYEQYF. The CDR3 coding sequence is TGTGCCAGCAGCTTCGTACAGGGAGGGTACGAGCAGTACTTC.

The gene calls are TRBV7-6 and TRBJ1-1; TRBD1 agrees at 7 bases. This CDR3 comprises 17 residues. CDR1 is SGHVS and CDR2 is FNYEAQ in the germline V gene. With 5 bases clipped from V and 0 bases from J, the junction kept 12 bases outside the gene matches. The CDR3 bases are TGTGCCAGCAGCCGGAGGGGGTCTAGGGGGCTGAACACTGAAGCTTTCTTT. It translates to CASSRRGSRGLNTEAFF.

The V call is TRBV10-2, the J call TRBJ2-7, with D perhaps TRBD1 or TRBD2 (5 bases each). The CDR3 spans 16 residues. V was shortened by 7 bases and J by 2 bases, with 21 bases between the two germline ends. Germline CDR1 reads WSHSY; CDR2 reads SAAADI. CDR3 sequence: CASTVPTRDATYEQYF. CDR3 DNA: TGCGCCAGCACGGTGCCAACTCGGGACGCCACCTACGAGCAGTACTTC.

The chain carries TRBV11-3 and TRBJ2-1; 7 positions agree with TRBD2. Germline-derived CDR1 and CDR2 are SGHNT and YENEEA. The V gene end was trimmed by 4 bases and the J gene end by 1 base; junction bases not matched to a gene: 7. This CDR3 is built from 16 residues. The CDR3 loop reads CASSSSGTSSYNEQFF. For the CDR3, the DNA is TGTGCCAGCAGCTCCAGCGGGACTTCGTCCTACAATGAGCAGTTCTTC.